Below, 3 T cell receptor beta chains from the same sample are listed, as sequenced in a study of T cells in Graves' hyperthyroidism and ophthalmopathy (dated by TCRdb to about 2019). Library preparation used multiplex PCR. TCRdb names Illumina HiSeq 2000 as the instrument used. The TCR beta CDR3 regions were amplified from the RNA transcripts. The first round of RT-PCR for the TCR CDR3 was performed with the HTBI primer set and the Qiagen OneStep RT-PCR kit. The public reads were quality trimmed at Q25 with fastp and then assembled into clones with MiXCR by TCRdb, keeping productive beta chains. Rows merge per CDR3 protein into single entries with the most common DNA and genes. This sample lists about 540,000 distinct CDR3 sequences; under 60% were detected once. The biggest ten clones account for about 7.8% of the sample. The specimen sequenced was peripheral blood or thyroid tissue (not recorded which). Every receptor here comes from a young woman with Graves' hyperthyroidism.

This clonotype was detected only once. The chain is built from TRBV7-2 and TRBJ1-4, with 7 nucleotides matching TRBD1. CDR1 SGHTA and CDR2 FQGNSA come from the germline V gene. CDR3 size: 18 residues. The V gene end was trimmed by 1 base and the J gene end by 7 bases; junction bases not matched to a gene: 15. CDR3 sequence: CASSLVAGVGTVLEKLFF. DNA of the CDR3: TGTGCCAGCAGCTTAGTAGCGGGGGTGGGGACAGTCCTTGAAAAACTGTTTTTT.

This sequence joins TRBV2 and TRBJ1-5, with TRBD1 matching 12 bases. J gave up 7 bases and V 3 bases, and 10 bases lay outside the gene matches. The CDR3 consists of 17 residues. Germline V gene data show CDR1 as SNHLY and CDR2 as FYNNEI. The CDR3 DNA is TGTGCCAGCAGTGAGCCCCGGGACAGGGGGCGAGGGCAGCCCCAGCATTTT. Its protein is CASSEPRDRGRGQPQHF. The complete variable domain, with remaining parts taken from reference TRBV2 and TRBJ1-5, reads EPEVTQTPSHQVTQMGQEVILRCVPISNHLYFYWYRQILGQKVEFLVSFYNNEISEKSEIFDDQFSVERPDGSNFTLKIRSTKLEDSAMYFCASSEPRDRGRGQPQHFGDGTRLSIL.

The V and J genes are TRBV6-4 and TRBJ2-7; 10 positions match TRBD2. CDR3 length: 15 amino acids. Germline CDR1 reads MRHNA; CDR2 reads SNTAGT. The V and J ends lost 5 bases and 2 bases, in that order; junction bases with no gene match: 6. The CDR3: CASSSTSGTAYEQYF. The CDR3 DNA is TGTGCCAGCAGTTCAACTAGCGGGACAGCCTACGAGCAGTACTTC.